A selection of T cell receptor beta chains follows, all from one sample in a study of blood T cell repertoires in COVID-19. Method: immunoSEQ multiplex PCR; TCRdb's copy keeps in-frame clones and lacks some. The sample lists about 400,000 clones, around nine tenths occurring once. The sample taken for sequencing was PBMCs or T cells enriched from blood (not recorded which). Receptors originate from a young woman with acute COVID-19. CDR3s include the opening cysteine and the closing phenylalanine or tryptophan. Each record gives: D gene, clone size, V gene, J gene, CDR3 DNA, CDR3 protein. D genes are given only for firm matches. Clone size is given for some rows only: seen once, a few or many times, or a class if the clone is expanded.

d_gene: -; abundance: -; v_gene: TRBV10-3; j_gene: TRBJ2-3; CDR3nt: TGTGCCATCAGTGACCCGGGATTCACAGATACGCAGTATTTT; CDR3aa: CAISDPGFTDTQYF
d_gene: TRBD1; abundance: -; v_gene: TRBV5-6; j_gene: TRBJ1-2; CDR3nt: TGTGCCAGCAGCCCAACCGGGACAGGGGGAACTGGGGATGGCTACACCTTC; CDR3aa: CASSPTGTGGTGDGYTF
d_gene: TRBD1; abundance: -; v_gene: TRBV29-1; j_gene: TRBJ1-2; CDR3nt: TGCAGCGTTCTCAGGGGGCTGGGGGGCTACACCTTC; CDR3aa: CSVLRGLGGYTF
d_gene: -; abundance: -; v_gene: TRBV24-1; j_gene: TRBJ2-1; CDR3nt: TGTGCCACCAGTGATTTTCGGGGTATTGGCTACAATGAGCAGTTCTTC; CDR3aa: CATSDFRGIGYNEQFF
d_gene: -; abundance: -; v_gene: TRBV12-3/TRBV12-4; j_gene: TRBJ1-5; CDR3nt: TGTGCCAGCAGGACCGAGGGGCCCCAGCATTTT; CDR3aa: CASRTEGPQHF
d_gene: -; abundance: -; v_gene: TRBV9; j_gene: TRBJ1-2; CDR3nt: TGTGCCAGCAGCGCGTTGGTGAGGGATGGCTACACCTTC; CDR3aa: CASSALVRDGYTF
d_gene: TRBD1; abundance: -; v_gene: TRBV28; j_gene: TRBJ1-1; CDR3nt: TGTGCCAGCAGTTTACCGGGACAGGGTGGCCAAGCTTTCTTT; CDR3aa: CASSLPGQGGQAFF
d_gene: TRBD2; abundance: -; v_gene: TRBV6-5; j_gene: TRBJ2-7; CDR3nt: TGTGCCAGCAGTTACTCACTAGCGGGGGACTACGAGCAGTACTTC; CDR3aa: CASSYSLAGDYEQYF
d_gene: TRBD2; abundance: few; v_gene: TRBV29-1; j_gene: TRBJ2-1; CDR3nt: TGCAGCGTCCCTGGACTAGCGGGGGGCTACAATGAGCAGTTCTTC; CDR3aa: CSVPGLAGGYNEQFF
d_gene: TRBD1; abundance: -; v_gene: TRBV19; j_gene: TRBJ1-4; CDR3nt: TGTGCCAGTAGTATAGGGCAGGGGGCTAATGAAAAACTGTTTTTT; CDR3aa: CASSIGQGANEKLFF
d_gene: TRBD2; abundance: -; v_gene: TRBV25-1; j_gene: TRBJ2-3; CDR3nt: TGTGCCAGCAGTGACGGGACTAGCGGGGGCCCTAGCACAGATACGCAGTATTTT; CDR3aa: CASSDGTSGGPSTDTQYF
d_gene: TRBD1; abundance: -; v_gene: TRBV6-5; j_gene: TRBJ1-6; CDR3nt: TGTGCCAGCAGTTGGACAGGTCAGGATTCACCCCTCCACTTT; CDR3aa: CASSWTGQDSPLHF
d_gene: TRBD1; abundance: -; v_gene: TRBV11-2; j_gene: TRBJ1-3; CDR3nt: TGTGCCAGCAGCCAACGGGACAGGCGCACCTTCCGCTCTGGAAACACCATATATTTT; CDR3aa: CASSQRDRRTFRSGNTIYF
d_gene: TRBD1; abundance: -; v_gene: TRBV6-6; j_gene: TRBJ2-2; CDR3nt: TGTGCCAGCAGTCGGACAGGGATAACCGGGGAGCTGTTTTTT; CDR3aa: CASSRTGITGELFF
d_gene: -; abundance: -; v_gene: TRBV7-9; j_gene: TRBJ2-3; CDR3nt: TGTGCCAGCAGCTTTTCAGAGGCCCCCGATGGCACGCAGTATTTT; CDR3aa: CASSFSEAPDGTQYF
d_gene: TRBD1; abundance: -; v_gene: TRBV5-1; j_gene: TRBJ1-1; CDR3nt: TGCGCCAGCAGCTTTGACAGGGGGACTGAAGCTTTCTTT; CDR3aa: CASSFDRGTEAFF
d_gene: TRBD1; abundance: -; v_gene: TRBV27; j_gene: TRBJ1-2; CDR3nt: TGTGCCAGCAGTTTATCAAAGGACAGGGCGCGGAGAGGCTACACCTTC; CDR3aa: CASSLSKDRARRGYTF
d_gene: -; abundance: once; v_gene: TRBV6-6; j_gene: TRBJ1-5; CDR3nt: TGTGCCAGCAGGATAGACAGGAACCAGCCCCAGCATTTT; CDR3aa: CASRIDRNQPQHF
d_gene: -; abundance: -; v_gene: TRBV7-9; j_gene: TRBJ1-1; CDR3nt: TGTGCCACTCGACATCCTTCAGCTTTCTTT; CDR3aa: CATRHPSAFF
d_gene: TRBD1; abundance: -; v_gene: TRBV7-6; j_gene: TRBJ2-7; CDR3nt: TGTGCCAGCAGCTCCGGACAGGGGGCGGTCTACGAGCAGTACTTC; CDR3aa: CASSSGQGAVYEQYF
d_gene: -; abundance: -; v_gene: TRBV7-2; j_gene: TRBJ2-7; CDR3nt: TGTGCCAGCAGCTTATATGGAGTTGGTCTCTTCGAGCAGTACTTC; CDR3aa: CASSLYGVGLFEQYF
d_gene: TRBD1; abundance: once; v_gene: TRBV5-1; j_gene: TRBJ1-6; CDR3nt: TGCGCCAGCAGCCCGGAGATCCTCGGGGACAGGAGATCACCCCTCCACTTT; CDR3aa: CASSPEILGDRRSPLHF
d_gene: TRBD1; abundance: -; v_gene: TRBV7-6; j_gene: TRBJ2-3; CDR3nt: TGTGCCAGCAGCCTCCCGGGACAGATTTCCAGCACAGATACGCAGTATTTT; CDR3aa: CASSLPGQISSTDTQYF
d_gene: -; abundance: -; v_gene: TRBV6-5; j_gene: TRBJ1-6; CDR3nt: TGTGCCAGCAGTTCCTCCCCGGTTGTCAATTCACCCCTCCACTTT; CDR3aa: CASSSSPVVNSPLHF
d_gene: -; abundance: -; v_gene: TRBV5-6; j_gene: TRBJ2-2; CDR3nt: TGTGCCAGCAGCTTTACGATCCGGGACACCGGGGAGCTGTTTTTT; CDR3aa: CASSFTIRDTGELFF
d_gene: TRBD1; abundance: -; v_gene: TRBV5-1; j_gene: TRBJ2-3; CDR3nt: TGCGCCAGCAGCGGCCGGACAGGGACAACAGATACGCAGTATTTT; CDR3aa: CASSGRTGTTDTQYF
d_gene: -; abundance: -; v_gene: TRBV4-1; j_gene: TRBJ2-3; CDR3nt: TGCGCCAGCAGCCAAATGACGGGCCCCGGGGGTGATACGCAGTATTTT; CDR3aa: CASSQMTGPGGDTQYF
d_gene: -; abundance: -; v_gene: TRBV27; j_gene: TRBJ1-1; CDR3nt: TGTGCCAGCAGTTTATCAACAGTTATGAACACTGAAGCTTTCTTT; CDR3aa: CASSLSTVMNTEAFF
d_gene: TRBD1; abundance: -; v_gene: TRBV30; j_gene: TRBJ2-2; CDR3nt: TGTGCCTGCCACACGACAGGGCTTTCTTCCGGGGAGCTGTTTTTT; CDR3aa: CACHTTGLSSGELFF
d_gene: TRBD1; abundance: -; v_gene: TRBV14; j_gene: TRBJ1-1; CDR3nt: TGTGCCAGCAGCGCAAACAGGGGGAAGCGGAACACTGAAGCTTTCTTT; CDR3aa: CASSANRGKRNTEAFF
d_gene: -; abundance: -; v_gene: TRBV15; j_gene: TRBJ1-4; CDR3nt: TGTGCCACCAGCAGAGAAGACAGGACTAATGAAAAACTGTTTTTT; CDR3aa: CATSREDRTNEKLFF
d_gene: TRBD2; abundance: -; v_gene: TRBV4-2; j_gene: TRBJ2-5; CDR3nt: TGTGCCAGCAGCCAAGCCCGGACTAGCGGGGGAACTCAAACTCAAGAGACCCAGTACTTC; CDR3aa: CASSQARTSGGTQTQETQYF
d_gene: -; abundance: once; v_gene: TRBV18; j_gene: TRBJ2-3; CDR3nt: TGTGCCAGCTCACCGGGACTAGATACGCAGTATTTT; CDR3aa: CASSPGLDTQYF